Below, 7 T cell receptor beta chains from the same sample are listed, as sequenced in a study of beta chain features in type 1 diabetes. Study findings and constraints: Significant though moderate, a shortening of TCRB CDR3s appeared in all four CD4+ subsets of Type 1 diabetes patients.

No antigens are known for them. Sequencing targeted expressed TCRB transcripts, as all isolated RNA had been reverse transcribed. The data were produced by immunoSEQ multiplex PCR, yet TCRdb's version contains in-frame clones alone and is incomplete. The data show a few hundred thousand clones, with approximately 15% seen just once and about 0.016% held by the top ten. Sequences were obtained from naive CD4+ T cells from blood. These receptors all come from a woman between 18 and 30 years old with type 1 diabetes.

The rearrangement links TRBV18 to TRBJ1-5, with 9 bases fitting TRBD1. The CDR3 is 14 amino acids. V shed 4 bases, J shed 5 bases, and the junction held 3 bases outside the gene matches. CDR1 and CDR2 (germline): KGHSH, LQKENI. As DNA, the CDR3 is TGTGCCAGCTCACTAGGGACAGGGCATCAGCCCCAGCATTTT. Translating it yields CASSLGTGHQPQHF.

The chain carries TRBV28 and TRBJ1-2; D is perhaps TRBD1 (5 bases). The CDR3 is 12 amino acids. CDR1 and CDR2 (germline): MDHEN, SYDVKM. V was shortened by 5 bases and J by 8 bases, with 12 bases between the two germline ends. CDR3 DNA: TGTGCCAGCAGTACGAACAGGCGCGGCTACACCTTC. Protein product: CASSTNRRGYTF.

This clone was detected a few times. Other DNA sequences in the sample encode the same CDR3. The chain links TRBV5-4 to TRBJ2-1, with 9 bases aligning to TRBD2. The CDR3 has 15 amino acids. Per germline, CDR1 SGHNT and CDR2 YYREEE (reference sequence). V dropped 4 bases and J dropped 0; count of bases not matched to a gene: 2. The CDR3 protein is CASSRSGSSYNEQFF. CDR3 sequence (DNA): TGTGCCAGCAGCCGTAGCGGGAGCTCCTACAATGAGCAGTTCTTC.

J is TRBJ2-7 and V is TRBV2; 7 nucleotides line up with TRBD2. V shed 6 bases, J shed 7 bases, and the junction held 9 bases outside the gene matches. The CDR3 totals 13 residues. Germline-derived CDR1 and CDR2 are SNHLY and FYNNEI. CDR3 protein: CASSWDYPSEQYV. The CDR3 DNA reads TGTGCCAGCAGCTGGGACTACCCCTCGGAGCAGTACGTC.

This clone was observed a handful of times. The chain has TRBV19 and TRBJ1-3; D uncertain. Germline values: CDR1 LNHDA, CDR2 SQIVND (reference sequence). V was trimmed by 8 bases and J by 1 base, leaving 9 bases between them. The CDR3 is made up of 13 amino acids. CDR3 amino acids: CASEGRSGNTIYF. CDR3 nucleotide sequence: TGTGCCAGTGAAGGGAGGTCTGGAAACACCATATATTTT.

This chain uses TRBV19 with TRBJ2-2; 7 nucleotides match TRBD1. CDR3 length equals 15 residues. Germline CDR1 and CDR2: LNHDA and SQIVND (reference sequence). V lost 7 bases, J lost 0 bases, and 5 bases stayed unmatched. The CDR3 protein is CASNRQGTNTGELFF. Written as DNA, the CDR3 is TGTGCCAGTAATCGACAGGGAACGAACACCGGGGAGCTGTTTTTT.

The sample holds a few counts of this clone. The chain joins TRBV29-1 to TRBJ2-5, with 7 positions matching TRBD2. Germline V gene sequence: CDR1 SQVTM, CDR2 ANQGSEA. This CDR3 region has 12 residues. V dropped 7 bases and J dropped 4; count of bases not matched to a gene: 6. This chain's CDR3 is CSAALAGETQYF. Here the CDR3 DNA reads TGCAGCGCTGCCTTAGCGGGAGAGACCCAGTACTTC.